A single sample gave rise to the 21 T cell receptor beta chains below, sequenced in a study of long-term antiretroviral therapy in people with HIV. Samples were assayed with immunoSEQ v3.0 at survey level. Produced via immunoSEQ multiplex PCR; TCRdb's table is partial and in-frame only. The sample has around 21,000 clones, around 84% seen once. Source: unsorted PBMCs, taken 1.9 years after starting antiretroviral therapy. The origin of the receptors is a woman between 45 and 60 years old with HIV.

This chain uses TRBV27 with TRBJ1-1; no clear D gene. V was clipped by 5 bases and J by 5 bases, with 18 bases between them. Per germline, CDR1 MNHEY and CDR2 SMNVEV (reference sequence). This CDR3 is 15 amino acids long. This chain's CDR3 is CASSPLDRLGTEAFF. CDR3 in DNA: TGTGCCAGCAGTCCCCTCGACCGCCTGGGGACTGAAGCTTTCTTT.

CDR3 in amino acids: CASSPEYRVNEQFF. The CDR3 region has the DNA TGTGCCAGCAGTCCGGAGTACAGGGTGAATGAGCAGTTCTTC. The V gene is TRBV27, the J gene TRBJ2-1; tentative D call: TRBD1 (6 bases). Germline V CDR1 and CDR2: MNHEY, SMNVEV (reference sequence). V lost 5 bases, J lost 7 bases, and 15 bases lay in between. This CDR3 is built from 14 residues.

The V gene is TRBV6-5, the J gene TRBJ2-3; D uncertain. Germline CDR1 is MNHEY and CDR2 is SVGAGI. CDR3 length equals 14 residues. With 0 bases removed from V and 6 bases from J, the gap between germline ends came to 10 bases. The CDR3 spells CASSYSSPVDTQYF. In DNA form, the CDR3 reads TGTGCCAGCAGTTACTCGTCTCCGGTCGATACGCAGTATTTT.

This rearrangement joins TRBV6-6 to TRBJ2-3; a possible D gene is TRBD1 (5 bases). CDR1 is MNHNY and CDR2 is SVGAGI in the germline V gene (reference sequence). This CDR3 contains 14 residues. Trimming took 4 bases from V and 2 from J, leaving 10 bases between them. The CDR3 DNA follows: TGTGCCAGCAGTTGGACAAGTTTCACAGATACGCAGTATTTT. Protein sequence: CASSWTSFTDTQYF.

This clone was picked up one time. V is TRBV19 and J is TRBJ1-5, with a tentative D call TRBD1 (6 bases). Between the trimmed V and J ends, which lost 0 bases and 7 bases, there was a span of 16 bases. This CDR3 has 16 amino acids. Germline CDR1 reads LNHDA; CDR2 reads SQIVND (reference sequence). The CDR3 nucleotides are TGTGCCAGTAGTATAGATGTAGTCTACAGGGACCAGCCCCAGCATTTT. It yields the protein CASSIDVVYRDQPQHF. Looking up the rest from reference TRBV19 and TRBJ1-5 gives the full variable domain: DGGITQSPKYLFRKEGQNVTLSCEQNLNHDAMYWYRQDPGQGLRLIYYSQIVNDFQKGDIAEGYSVSREKKESFPLTVTSAQKNPTAFYLCASSIDVVYRDQPQHFGDGTRLSIL.

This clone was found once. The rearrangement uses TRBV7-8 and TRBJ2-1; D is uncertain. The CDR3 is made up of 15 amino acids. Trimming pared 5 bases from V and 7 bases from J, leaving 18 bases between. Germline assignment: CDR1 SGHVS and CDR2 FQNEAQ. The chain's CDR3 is CASSTNVGPWNEQFF. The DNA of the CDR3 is TGTGCCAGCAGCACCAATGTGGGTCCCTGGAATGAGCAGTTCTTC.

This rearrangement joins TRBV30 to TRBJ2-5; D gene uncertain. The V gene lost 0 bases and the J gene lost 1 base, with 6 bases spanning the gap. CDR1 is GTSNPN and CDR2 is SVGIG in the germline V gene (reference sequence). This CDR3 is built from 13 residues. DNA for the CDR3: TGTGCCTGGAGTGTAACCGGCCAAGAGACCCAGTACTTC. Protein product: CAWSVTGQETQYF.

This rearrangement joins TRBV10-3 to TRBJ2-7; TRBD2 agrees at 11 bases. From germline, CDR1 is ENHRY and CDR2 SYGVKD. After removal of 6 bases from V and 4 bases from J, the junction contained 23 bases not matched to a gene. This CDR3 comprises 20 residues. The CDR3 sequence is CAIRGIAGGSRSEITYEQYF. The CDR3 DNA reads TGTGCCATCAGAGGGATAGCGGGGGGGTCTCGGTCGGAGATTACTTACGAGCAGTACTTC.

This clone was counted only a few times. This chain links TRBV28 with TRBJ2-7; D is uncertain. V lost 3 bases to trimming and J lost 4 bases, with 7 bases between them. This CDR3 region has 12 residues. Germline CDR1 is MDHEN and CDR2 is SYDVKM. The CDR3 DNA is TGTGCCAGCAGTTTGTCGAAATACGAGCAGTACTTC. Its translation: CASSLSKYEQYF.

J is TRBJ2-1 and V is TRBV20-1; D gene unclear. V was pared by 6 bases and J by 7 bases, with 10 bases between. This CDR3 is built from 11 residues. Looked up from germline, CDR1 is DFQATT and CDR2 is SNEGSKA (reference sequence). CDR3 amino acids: CSAPLINEQFF. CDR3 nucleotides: TGCAGTGCCCCCCTCATAAATGAGCAGTTCTTC.

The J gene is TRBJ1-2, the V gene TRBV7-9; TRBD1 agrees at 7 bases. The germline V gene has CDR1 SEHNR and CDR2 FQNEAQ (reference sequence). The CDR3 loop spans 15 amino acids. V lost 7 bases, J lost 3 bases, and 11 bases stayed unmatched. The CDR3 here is CASTHMTGSDYGYTF. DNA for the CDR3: TGTGCCAGCACCCATATGACAGGGAGTGACTATGGCTACACCTTC.

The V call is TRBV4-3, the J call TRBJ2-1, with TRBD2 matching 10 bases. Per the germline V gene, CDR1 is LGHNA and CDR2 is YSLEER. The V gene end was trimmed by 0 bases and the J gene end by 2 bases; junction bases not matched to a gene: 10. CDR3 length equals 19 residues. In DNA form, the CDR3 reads TGCGCCAGCAGCCAAGAACGAAGCGGGGGGGCTGACCCCTACAATGAGCAGTTCTTC. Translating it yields CASSQERSGGADPYNEQFF.

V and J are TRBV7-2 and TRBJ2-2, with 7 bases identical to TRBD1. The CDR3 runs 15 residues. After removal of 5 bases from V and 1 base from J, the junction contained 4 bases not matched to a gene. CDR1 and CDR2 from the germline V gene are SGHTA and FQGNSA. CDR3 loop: CASSTTGLNTGELFF. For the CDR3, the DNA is TGTGCCAGCAGCACGACAGGGCTGAACACCGGGGAGCTGTTTTTT.

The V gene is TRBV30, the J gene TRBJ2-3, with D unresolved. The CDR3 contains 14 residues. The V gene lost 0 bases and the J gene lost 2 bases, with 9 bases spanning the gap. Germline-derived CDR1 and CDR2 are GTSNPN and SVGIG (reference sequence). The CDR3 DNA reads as TGTGCCTGGAGTGTGGCGGAACTCACAGATACGCAGTATTTT. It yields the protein CAWSVAELTDTQYF. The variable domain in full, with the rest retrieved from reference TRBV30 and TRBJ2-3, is SQTIHQWPATLVQPVGSPLSLECTVEGTSNPNLYWYRQAAGRGLQLLFYSVGIGQISSEVPQNLSASRPQDRQFILSSKKLLLSDSGFYLCAWSVAELTDTQYFGPGTRLTVL.

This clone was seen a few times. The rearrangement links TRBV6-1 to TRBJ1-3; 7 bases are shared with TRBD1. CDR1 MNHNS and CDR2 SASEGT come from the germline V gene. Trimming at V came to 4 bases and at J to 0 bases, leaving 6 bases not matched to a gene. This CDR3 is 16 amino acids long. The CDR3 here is CASSVQGTPSGNTIYF. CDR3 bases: TGTGCCAGCAGTGTACAGGGGACTCCCTCTGGAAACACCATATATTTT.

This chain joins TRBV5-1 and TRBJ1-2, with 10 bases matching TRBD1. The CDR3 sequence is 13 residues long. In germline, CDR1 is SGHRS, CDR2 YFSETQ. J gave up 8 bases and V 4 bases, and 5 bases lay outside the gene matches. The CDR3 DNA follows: TGCGCCAGCAGCCTTAGGACAGGGGGAGGCTACACCTTC. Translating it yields CASSLRTGGGYTF.

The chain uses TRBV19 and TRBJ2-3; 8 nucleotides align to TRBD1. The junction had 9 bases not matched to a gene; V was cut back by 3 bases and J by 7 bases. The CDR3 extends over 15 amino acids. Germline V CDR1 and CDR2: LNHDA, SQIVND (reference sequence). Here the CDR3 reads CASSIGQGLGYTQYF. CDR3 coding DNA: TGTGCCAGTAGTATCGGACAGGGTTTGGGGTATACGCAGTATTTT.

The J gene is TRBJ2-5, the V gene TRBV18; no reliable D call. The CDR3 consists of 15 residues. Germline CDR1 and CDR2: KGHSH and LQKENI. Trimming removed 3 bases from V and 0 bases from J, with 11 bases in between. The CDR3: CASSPTPAHQETQYF. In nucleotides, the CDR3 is TGTGCCAGCTCACCTACGCCGGCGCACCAAGAGACCCAGTACTTC.

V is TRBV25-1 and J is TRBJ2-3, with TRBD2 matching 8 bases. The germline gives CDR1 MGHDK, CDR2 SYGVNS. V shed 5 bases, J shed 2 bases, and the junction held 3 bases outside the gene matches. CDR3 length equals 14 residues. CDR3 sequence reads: CASSHSGTTDTQYF. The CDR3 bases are TGTGCCAGCAGTCATAGCGGGACCACAGATACGCAGTATTTT.

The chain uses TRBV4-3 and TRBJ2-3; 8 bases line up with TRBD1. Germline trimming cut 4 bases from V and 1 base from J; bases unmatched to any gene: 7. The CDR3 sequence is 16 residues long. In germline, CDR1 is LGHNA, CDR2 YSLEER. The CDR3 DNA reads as TGCGCCAGCAGCCCCCAGGGGGCGATAGGCACAGATACGCAGTATTTT. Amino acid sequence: CASSPQGAIGTDTQYF.

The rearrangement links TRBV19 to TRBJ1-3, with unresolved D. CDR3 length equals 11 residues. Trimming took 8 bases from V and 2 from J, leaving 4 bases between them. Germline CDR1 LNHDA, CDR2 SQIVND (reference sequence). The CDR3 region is CASGPGNTIYF. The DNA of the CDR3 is TGTGCCAGTGGCCCTGGAAACACCATATATTTT.